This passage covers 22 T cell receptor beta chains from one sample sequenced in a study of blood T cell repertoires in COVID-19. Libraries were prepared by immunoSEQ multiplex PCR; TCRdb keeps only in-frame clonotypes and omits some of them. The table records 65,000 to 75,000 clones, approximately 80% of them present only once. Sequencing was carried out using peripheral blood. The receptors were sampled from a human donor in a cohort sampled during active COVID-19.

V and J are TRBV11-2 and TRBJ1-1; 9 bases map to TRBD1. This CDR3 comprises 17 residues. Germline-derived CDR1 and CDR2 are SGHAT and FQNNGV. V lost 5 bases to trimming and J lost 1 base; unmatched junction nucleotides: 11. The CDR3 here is CASSQDRGPMGNTEAFF. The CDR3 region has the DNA TGTGCCAGCAGCCAGGACAGGGGTCCCATGGGGAACACTGAAGCTTTCTTT.

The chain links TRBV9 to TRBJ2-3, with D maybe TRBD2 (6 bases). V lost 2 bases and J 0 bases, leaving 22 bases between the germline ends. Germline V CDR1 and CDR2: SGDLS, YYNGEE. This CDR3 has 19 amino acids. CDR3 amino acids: CASSVGVGGGKTSTDTQYF. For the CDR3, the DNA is TGTGCCAGCAGCGTTGGCGTTGGAGGCGGGAAGACTAGCACAGATACGCAGTATTTT.

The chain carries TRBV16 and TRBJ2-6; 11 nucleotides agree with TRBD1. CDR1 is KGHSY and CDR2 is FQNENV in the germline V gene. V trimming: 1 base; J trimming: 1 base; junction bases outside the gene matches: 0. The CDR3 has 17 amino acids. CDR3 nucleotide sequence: TGTGCCAGCAGCCAATGGGACAGGGGGTCTGGGGCCAACGTCCTGACTTTC. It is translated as CASSQWDRGSGANVLTF.

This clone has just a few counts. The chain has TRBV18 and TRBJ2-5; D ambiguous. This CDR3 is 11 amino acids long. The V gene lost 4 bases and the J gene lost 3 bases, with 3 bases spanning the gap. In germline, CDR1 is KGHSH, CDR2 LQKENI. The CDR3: CASSLKETQYF. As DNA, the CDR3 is TGTGCCAGCTCACTCAAAGAGACCCAGTACTTC.

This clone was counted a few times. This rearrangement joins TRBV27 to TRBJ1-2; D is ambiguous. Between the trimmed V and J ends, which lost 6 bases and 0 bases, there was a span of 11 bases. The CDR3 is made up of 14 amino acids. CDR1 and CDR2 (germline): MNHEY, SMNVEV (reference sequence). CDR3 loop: CASSPTRANYGYTF. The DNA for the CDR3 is TGTGCCAGCAGCCCTACCCGGGCTAACTATGGCTACACCTTC.

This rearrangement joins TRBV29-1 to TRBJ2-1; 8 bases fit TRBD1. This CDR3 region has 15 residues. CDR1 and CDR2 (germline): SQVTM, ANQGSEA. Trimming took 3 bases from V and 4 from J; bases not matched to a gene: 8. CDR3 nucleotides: TGCAGCGTTGATACGACAGGGGCATCTTACAATGAGCAGTTCTTC. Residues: CSVDTTGASYNEQFF.

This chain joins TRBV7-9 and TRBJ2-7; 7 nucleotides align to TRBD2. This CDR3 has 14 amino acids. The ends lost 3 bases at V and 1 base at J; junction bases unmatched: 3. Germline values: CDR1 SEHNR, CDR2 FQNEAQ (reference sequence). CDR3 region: CASSFLGGSYEQYF. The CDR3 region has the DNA TGTGCCAGCAGCTTTTTGGGGGGGTCCTACGAGCAGTACTTC. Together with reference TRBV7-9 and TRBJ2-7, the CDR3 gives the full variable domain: DTGVSQNPRHKITKRGQNVTFRCDPISEHNRLYWYRQTLGQGPEFLTYFQNEAQLEKSRLLSDRFSAERPKGSFSTLEIQRTEQGDSAMYLCASSFLGGSYEQYFGPGTRLTVT.

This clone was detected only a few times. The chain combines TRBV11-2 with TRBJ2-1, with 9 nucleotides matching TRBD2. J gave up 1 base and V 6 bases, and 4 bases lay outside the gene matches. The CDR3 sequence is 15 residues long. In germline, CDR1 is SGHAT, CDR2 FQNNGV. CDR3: CASRQTSGSYNEQFF. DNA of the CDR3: TGTGCCAGCAGACAAACTAGCGGGTCCTACAATGAGCAGTTCTTC. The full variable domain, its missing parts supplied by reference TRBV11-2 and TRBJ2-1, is EAGVAQSPRYKIIEKRQSVAFWCNPISGHATLYWYQQILGQGPKLLIQFQNNGVVDDSQLPKDRFSAERLKGVDSTLKIQPAKLEDSAVYLCASRQTSGSYNEQFFGPGTRLTVL.

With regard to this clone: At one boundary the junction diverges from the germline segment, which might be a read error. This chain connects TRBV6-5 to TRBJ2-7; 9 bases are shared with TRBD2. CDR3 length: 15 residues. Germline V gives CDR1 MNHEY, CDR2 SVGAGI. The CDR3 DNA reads TGTGCCAGCAGTGACTCTGGCGGGAGGGGCTACGAGCAGTACTTC. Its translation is CASSDSGGRGYEQYF.

This chain's CDR3 is CASSIRGVYEQYF. The CDR3 DNA reads as TGTGCCAGCAGCATTAGAGGAGTATACGAGCAGTACTTC. The V gene is TRBV7-8, the J gene TRBJ2-7, with unresolved D. The ends were cut back, 5 bases at V and 4 bases at J, with 12 bases in the middle. Germline CDR1 and CDR2: SGHVS and FQNEAQ. There are 13 residues in the CDR3.

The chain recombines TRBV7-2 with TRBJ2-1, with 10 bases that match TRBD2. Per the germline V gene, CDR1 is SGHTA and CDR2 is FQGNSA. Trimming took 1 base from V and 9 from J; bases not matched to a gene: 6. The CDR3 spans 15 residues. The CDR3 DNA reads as TGTGCCAGCAGCTTAGGAAGCGGGAGGGCCCGTGAGCAGTTCTTC. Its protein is CASSLGSGRAREQFF.

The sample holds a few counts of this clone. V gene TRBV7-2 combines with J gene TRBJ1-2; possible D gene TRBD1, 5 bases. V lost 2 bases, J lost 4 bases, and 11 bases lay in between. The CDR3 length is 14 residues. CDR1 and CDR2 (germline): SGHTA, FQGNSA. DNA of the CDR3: TGTGCCAGCAGCTTAAGGCAGGGCGGCTATGGCTACACCTTC. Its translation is CASSLRQGGYGYTF. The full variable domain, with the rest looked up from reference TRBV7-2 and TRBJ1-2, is GAGVSQSPSNKVTEKGKDVELRCDPISGHTALYWYRQSLGQGLEFLIYFQGNSAPDKSGLPSDRFSAERTGGSVSTLTIQRTQQEDSAVYLCASSLRQGGYGYTFGSGTRLTVV.

This chain's CDR3 is CASSLGLAGATDTQYF. In nucleotides, the CDR3 is TGTGCCAGCAGCTTGGGACTAGCGGGGGCGACAGATACGCAGTATTTT. The gene calls are TRBV5-5 and TRBJ2-3; 12 nucleotides match TRBD2. The V segment lost 0 bases and the J segment 3 bases; nucleotides outside the gene matches: 2. Per germline, CDR1 SGHKS and CDR2 YYEKEE (reference sequence). This CDR3 is 16 amino acids long.

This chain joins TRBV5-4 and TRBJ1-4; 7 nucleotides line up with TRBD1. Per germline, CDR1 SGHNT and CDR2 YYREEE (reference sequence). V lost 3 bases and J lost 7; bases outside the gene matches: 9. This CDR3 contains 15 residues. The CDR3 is CASSSLQGEGEKLFF. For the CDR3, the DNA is TGTGCCAGCAGCTCTCTCCAGGGGGAAGGTGAAAAACTGTTTTTT.

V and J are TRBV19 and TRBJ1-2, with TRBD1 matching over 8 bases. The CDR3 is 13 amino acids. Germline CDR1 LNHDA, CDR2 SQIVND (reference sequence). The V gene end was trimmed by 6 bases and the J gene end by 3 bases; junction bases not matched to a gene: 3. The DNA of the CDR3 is TGTGCCAGTAGCCCGGACAGGGACTATGGCTACACCTTC. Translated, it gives CASSPDRDYGYTF.

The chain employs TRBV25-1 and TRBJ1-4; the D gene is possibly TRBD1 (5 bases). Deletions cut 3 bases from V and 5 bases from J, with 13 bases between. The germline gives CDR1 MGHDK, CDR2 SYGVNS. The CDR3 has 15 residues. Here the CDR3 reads CASSDRGRLNEKLFF. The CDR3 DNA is TGTGCCAGCAGTGATAGGGGCAGGCTAAATGAAAAACTGTTTTTT.

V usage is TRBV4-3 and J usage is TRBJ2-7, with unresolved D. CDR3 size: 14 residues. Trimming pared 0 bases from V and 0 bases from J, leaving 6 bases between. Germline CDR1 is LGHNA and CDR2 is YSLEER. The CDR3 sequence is CASSQDTGSYEQYF. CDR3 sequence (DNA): TGCGCCAGCAGCCAAGATACGGGCTCCTACGAGCAGTACTTC.

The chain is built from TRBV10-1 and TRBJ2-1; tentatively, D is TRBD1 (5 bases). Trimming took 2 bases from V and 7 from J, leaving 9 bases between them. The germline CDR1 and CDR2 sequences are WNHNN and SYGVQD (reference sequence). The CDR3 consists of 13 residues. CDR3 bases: TGCGCCAGCAGTGAGGCAGGGAAGAATGAGCAGTTCTTC. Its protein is CASSEAGKNEQFF.

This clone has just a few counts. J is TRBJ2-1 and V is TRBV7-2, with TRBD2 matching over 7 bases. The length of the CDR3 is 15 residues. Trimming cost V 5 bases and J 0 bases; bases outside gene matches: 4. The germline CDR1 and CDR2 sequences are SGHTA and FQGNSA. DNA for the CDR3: TGTGCCAGCAGCCCGGTAGCGGGCTCCTACAATGAGCAGTTCTTC. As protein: CASSPVAGSYNEQFF. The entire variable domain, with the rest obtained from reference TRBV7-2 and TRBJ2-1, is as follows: GAGVSQSPSNKVTEKGKDVELRCDPISGHTALYWYRQSLGQGLEFLIYFQGNSAPDKSGLPSDRFSAERTGGSVSTLTIQRTQQEDSAVYLCASSPVAGSYNEQFFGPGTRLTVL.

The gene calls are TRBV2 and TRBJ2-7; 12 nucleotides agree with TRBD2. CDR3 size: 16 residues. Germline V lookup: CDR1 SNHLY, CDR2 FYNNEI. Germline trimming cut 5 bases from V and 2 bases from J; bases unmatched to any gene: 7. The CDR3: CASSFALAGGTYEQYF. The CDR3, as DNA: TGTGCCAGCAGTTTTGCACTAGCGGGAGGTACCTACGAGCAGTACTTC.

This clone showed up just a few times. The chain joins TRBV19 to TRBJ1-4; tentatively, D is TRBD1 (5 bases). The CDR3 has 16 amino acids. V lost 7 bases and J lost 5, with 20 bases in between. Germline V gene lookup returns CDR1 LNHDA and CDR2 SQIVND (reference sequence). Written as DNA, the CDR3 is TGTGCCAGTACAGGGCTCTCATCCGGTAGAAATGAAAAACTGTTTTTT. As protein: CASTGLSSGRNEKLFF.

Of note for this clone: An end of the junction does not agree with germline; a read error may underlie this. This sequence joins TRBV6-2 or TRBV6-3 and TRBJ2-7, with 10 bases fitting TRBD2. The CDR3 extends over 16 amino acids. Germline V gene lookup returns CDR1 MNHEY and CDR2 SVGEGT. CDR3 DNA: TGTGCCAGCAGTGACTCTCTAGCGGGAGCGTCCTACGAGCAGTACTTC. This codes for CASSDSLAGASYEQYF.